These 23 T cell receptor beta chains were sequenced from one sample in a study of T cells after yellow fever vaccination. TCRdb re-analysed the 5' RACE reads in MiXCR, keeping a single row per CDR3 protein. The sample yields more than 300,000 distinct CDR3 sequences, over 3.5% seen once. The specimen comprised PBMCs, sampled 15 days after the yellow fever booster vaccination. The receptors originated from a man aged 18 to 29 who received the YFV17D yellow fever vaccine.

A few counts support this clonotype. J is TRBJ2-5 and V is TRBV12-3 or TRBV12-4; no clear D. The CDR3 runs 14 residues. Trimming stripped 1 base from V and 4 bases from J, with 10 bases between. The CDR3 is CASSLVSRSETQYF. The DNA for the CDR3 is TGTGCCAGCAGTTTAGTGTCCAGATCAGAGACCCAGTACTTC.

In its sample, this clonotype was seen many times. V usage is TRBV7-2 and J usage is TRBJ1-2, with a possible D match to TRBD1 (5 bases). V lost 7 bases and J lost 7, with 19 bases in between. Germline CDR1 and CDR2: SGHTA and FQGNSA. The CDR3 has 14 amino acids. The CDR3 is CASKVGRRTAGYTF. CDR3 coding DNA: TGTGCCAGCAAGGTGGGGCGGCGCACGGCTGGCTACACCTTC.

This clonotype occurred a few times. This rearrangement joins TRBV5-1 to TRBJ2-3; D not certain. Germline CDR1 and CDR2: SGHRS and YFSETQ. This CDR3 contains 14 residues. V lost 4 bases, J lost 0 bases, and 9 bases lay in between. CDR3 sequence: CASSDGASTDTQYF. The CDR3 region has the DNA TGCGCCAGCAGCGACGGAGCTAGCACAGATACGCAGTATTTT.

This clonotype was seen more than once but under ten times. The gene calls are TRBV7-6 and TRBJ1-6; D call uncertain. This CDR3 spans 14 amino acids. Germline V gives CDR1 SGHVS, CDR2 FNYEAQ. V lost 4 bases and J lost 7, with 11 bases in between. The CDR3 coding sequence is TGTGCCAGCAGCTCCGGGGTGCTCAATTCACCCCTCCACTTT. Amino acid sequence: CASSSGVLNSPLHF.

This clonotype occurred many times. The genes are TRBV7-9 and TRBJ2-5; 14 nucleotides match TRBD2. Germline assignment: CDR1 SEHNR and CDR2 FQNEAQ (reference sequence). The J segment lost 4 bases and the V segment lost 5 bases, leaving 3 bases of the junction unmatched. CDR3 size: 15 residues. The CDR3 DNA sequence: TGTGCCAGCAGCACCGGACTAGCGGGGGGAGAGACCCAGTACTTC. Amino acid sequence: CASSTGLAGGETQYF.

This clonotype was seen ten or more times. V is TRBV7-9 and J is TRBJ2-7; tentatively, D is TRBD2 (6 bases). Germline CDR1 reads SEHNR; CDR2 reads FQNEAQ (reference sequence). Trimming cost V 5 bases and J 2 bases, with 16 bases left between them. This CDR3 spans 15 amino acids. CDR3 in amino acids: CASSPPRPGAYEQYF. Here the CDR3 DNA reads TGTGCCAGCAGCCCGCCGCGGCCGGGGGCCTACGAGCAGTACTTC.

This clonotype was counted many times. V and J are TRBV18 and TRBJ2-2; the D gene is possibly TRBD1 (6 bases). This CDR3 comprises 15 residues. In germline, CDR1 is KGHSH, CDR2 LQKENI. Trimming took 2 bases from V and 1 from J, leaving 8 bases between them. CDR3 bases: TGTGCCAGCTCACCAACAGGGCGGAACACCGGGGAGCTGTTTTTT. Its protein product is CASSPTGRNTGELFF.

This clonotype has a count of ten or more. The chain links TRBV12-3 or TRBV12-4 to TRBJ2-1, with 9 nucleotides matching TRBD1. Losses at the gene ends were 6 bases for V and 2 bases for J; bases not matched to a gene: 8. CDR3 length: 16 residues. The CDR3 loop is CASSQLGTGPYNEQFF. The CDR3 coding sequence is TGTGCCAGCAGCCAACTCGGGACAGGGCCCTACAATGAGCAGTTCTTC.

This clonotype came up many times. The chain joins TRBV6-2 or TRBV6-3 to TRBJ2-1, with 8 bases that match TRBD1. The germline V gene has CDR1 MNHEY and CDR2 SVGEGT. CDR3 length equals 15 residues. V lost 0 bases to trimming and J lost 8 bases; unmatched junction nucleotides: 6. The CDR3 is CASSYSTGDPDEQFF. The CDR3 DNA is TGTGCCAGCAGTTACTCGACAGGGGATCCCGATGAGCAGTTCTTC.

This clonotype has a count of ten or more. The J gene is TRBJ2-1, the V gene TRBV20-1; D possibly corresponds to TRBD2 (6 bases). The ends were cut back, 6 bases at V and 1 base at J, with 13 bases in the middle. Germline CDR1 and CDR2: DFQATT and SNEGSKA (reference sequence). This CDR3 region has 14 residues. In nucleotides, the CDR3 is TGCAGTGCAATGGTGCGGGGATCCTACAATGAGCAGTTCTTC. Translation gives CSAMVRGSYNEQFF.

This clonotype was counted only a few times. The genes are TRBV6-2 or TRBV6-3 and TRBJ1-2; TRBD1 matches 9 bases. The CDR3 spans 16 residues. CDR1 and CDR2 from the germline V gene are MNHEY and SVGEGT. Losses at the gene ends were 7 bases for V and 4 bases for J; bases not matched to a gene: 13. In DNA, the CDR3 is TGTGCCAGCACTCCCGGACAGGGGCTCACCCTCTATGGCTACACCTTC. It encodes CASTPGQGLTLYGYTF.

There are many counts of this clonotype. This chain connects TRBV5-1 to TRBJ1-5, with 8 bases aligning to TRBD1. After removal of 4 bases from V and 2 bases from J, the junction contained 5 bases not matched to a gene. CDR3 length equals 15 residues. From germline, CDR1 is SGHRS and CDR2 YFSETQ. The CDR3 is CASSPGTGGNQPQHF. CDR3 bases: TGCGCCAGCAGCCCCGGGACAGGAGGCAATCAGCCCCAGCATTTT.

The rearrangement links TRBV7-2 to TRBJ2-2; no clear D gene. Germline values: CDR1 SGHTA, CDR2 FQGNSA. CDR3 length: 16 residues. The V gene lost 1 base and the J gene lost 1 base, with 10 bases spanning the gap. CDR3 sequence reads: CASSLVYPENTGELFF. As DNA, the CDR3 is TGTGCCAGCAGCTTAGTTTATCCAGAGAACACCGGGGAGCTGTTTTTT.

This clonotype was recorded many times. This chain connects TRBV20-1 to TRBJ2-1, with TRBD1 identical over 8 bases. The CDR3 is 14 amino acids. From germline, CDR1 is DFQATT and CDR2 SNEGSKA (reference sequence). J was trimmed by 7 bases and V by 6 bases; bases with no gene match: 11. CDR3 amino acids: CSAPRQGALNEQFF. The DNA for the CDR3 is TGCAGTGCCCCACGCCAGGGGGCGTTGAATGAGCAGTTCTTC.

This clonotype was detected many times. The V gene is TRBV3-1, the J gene TRBJ1-2; unclear D gene. The CDR3 extends over 12 amino acids. Trimming removed 1 base from V and 7 bases from J, with 7 bases in between. CDR1 is LGHDT and CDR2 is YNNKEL in the germline V gene (reference sequence). CDR3 loop: CASSQGLGGYTF. The DNA of the CDR3 is TGTGCCAGCAGCCAAGGTCTGGGTGGCTACACCTTC.

This clonotype was found many times. The rearrangement joins TRBV13 to TRBJ2-1; D is perhaps TRBD2 (9 bases). The length of the CDR3 is 15 residues. Looked up from germline, CDR1 is PRHDT and CDR2 is FYEKMQ (reference sequence). V dropped 3 bases and J dropped 7 bases, with 16 bases sitting between them. The CDR3 region has the DNA TGTGCCAGCAGCTTTTCTAGCGGGGACAGGAATGAGCAGTTCTTC. Translation gives CASSFSSGDRNEQFF.

The genes are TRBV9 and TRBJ2-7; no clear D gene. The length of the CDR3 is 12 residues. The germline CDR1 and CDR2 sequences are SGDLS and YYNGEE. Trimming took off 0 bases at V and 6 bases at J, with 7 bases between the two ends. CDR3 sequence reads: CASSVDGPEQYF. The DNA of the CDR3 is TGTGCCAGCAGCGTAGACGGGCCCGAGCAGTACTTC.

The chain is built from TRBV7-9 and TRBJ1-1, with 9 bases matching TRBD1. The CDR3 runs 18 residues. Germline CDR1 SEHNR, CDR2 FQNEAQ (reference sequence). Losses at the gene ends were 6 bases for V and 1 base for J; bases not matched to a gene: 15. In DNA form, the CDR3 reads TGTGCCAGCAGACAACCACAGGGGGCCTCCGGAAAGAACACTGAAGCTTTCTTT. This codes for CASRQPQGASGKNTEAFF.

V is TRBV30 and J is TRBJ1-3; D call uncertain. The CDR3 length is 14 residues. Germline-derived CDR1 and CDR2 are GTSNPN and SVGIG (reference sequence). Trimming took off 4 bases at V and 0 bases at J, with 10 bases between the two ends. The CDR3 sequence is CAWTDANSGNTIYF. DNA of the CDR3: TGTGCCTGGACGGACGCGAACTCTGGAAACACCATATATTTT.

This clonotype was observed many times. The chain combines TRBV30 with TRBJ2-7; D is perhaps TRBD1 or TRBD2 (5 bases each). This CDR3 region has 15 residues. V lost 2 bases and J lost 6, with 20 bases in between. Germline-derived CDR1 and CDR2 are GTSNPN and SVGIG (reference sequence). CDR3: CAWSRRDRNAGEQYF. In DNA, the CDR3 is TGTGCCTGGAGTCGACGGGACCGAAACGCCGGCGAGCAGTACTTC.

This clonotype was detected many times. This chain uses TRBV28 with TRBJ2-5; tentatively, D is TRBD1 (5 bases). V lost 6 bases, J lost 1 base, and 9 bases lay in between. The CDR3 has 13 residues. Germline V gene lookup returns CDR1 MDHEN and CDR2 SYDVKM. The CDR3, as DNA: TGTGCCAGCAGGCCCCAGGGCCAAGAGACCCAGTACTTC. Translated: CASRPQGQETQYF.

This clonotype was seen a handful of times. This chain links TRBV27 with TRBJ1-3; no clear D gene. The CDR3 spans 13 residues. V lost 9 bases and J lost 0, with 9 bases in between. From germline, CDR1 is MNHEY and CDR2 SMNVEV (reference sequence). CDR3 in amino acids: CASAANSGNTIYF. The CDR3 bases are TGTGCCAGTGCAGCAAACTCTGGAAACACCATATATTTT.

This clonotype turned up a few times. The chain joins TRBV7-2 to TRBJ2-6; D is ambiguous. The CDR3 loop spans 14 amino acids. The V gene's germline CDR1 is SGHTA and CDR2 FQGNSA. V was cut by 10 bases and J by 8 bases, with 18 bases left in between. The CDR3 protein is CATQSVLGTNVLTF. The CDR3 DNA reads as TGTGCCACCCAATCGGTTCTGGGGACCAACGTCCTGACTTTC.